This T cell receptor (beta chain) was sequenced for a study of blood T cell repertoires in COVID-19. Overall study context: Acute and convalescent COVID-19 samples came from the United States, Italy and Spain. From T cells, B-cell-depleted T cells, or PBMCs came the material, which was cDNA or gDNA.

Original analysis: Reference gene primer amplification gave nucleated cell count estimates. The assay was immunoSEQ multiplex PCR, and TCRdb's table has in-frame clones only and misses some. V and J calls plus clone size are reproduced from that table; the DNA served to infer D and trimming. The sample shows some 450,000 clones, approximately 89% of them seen only once. Seattle researchers signed up patients amid active infection and tracked them longitudinally. The CDR3 loop spans 14 amino acids. The V gene end was trimmed by 8 bases and the J gene end by 5 bases; junction bases not matched to a gene: 9. Germline-derived CDR1 and CDR2 are MDHEN and SYDVKM.

This receptor was taken from a woman in her 50s with COVID-19, enrolled during active disease. Sequencing was carried out using peripheral blood. The V call is TRBV28, the J call TRBJ2-5; TRBD2 aligns across 9 bases. The CDR3 here is CASAAGGLRETQYF. For the CDR3, the DNA is TGTGCCAGCGCGGCGGGGGGGCTGAGGGAGACCCAGTACTTC.